Listed below are T cell receptor beta chains from one sample, sequenced in a study of blood T cell repertoires in COVID-19. Here immunoSEQ multiplex PCR was the method, and the copy in TCRdb shows in-frame clones only, minus some. The sample has 150,000 to 200,000 clones, almost 85% seen once. The sequenced sample was peripheral blood. The source of these receptors is a woman older than 75 with acute or convalescent COVID-19. Both conserved end residues are part of each CDR3. A D gene is named only where the DNA matches it firmly. A clone size is listed for some rows: how often the clone was seen (once, few, many), or a class if it is expanded.

J: TRBJ1-6; size: -; D: -; V: TRBV5-6; DNA: TGTGCCAGCAGCCACCAGGTGAAGGATTCACCCCTCCACTTT; CDR3: CASSHQVKDSPLHF
J: TRBJ1-2; size: once; D: -; V: TRBV19; DNA: TGTGCCAGTAGCAAACTCGACAGGCTCTATGGCTACACCTTC; CDR3: CASSKLDRLYGYTF
J: TRBJ2-2; size: once; D: TRBD1; V: TRBV30; DNA: TGTGCCTGGAGTGGTATGGCAGGGGGCATCGGGGAGCTGTTTTTT; CDR3: CAWSGMAGGIGELFF
J: TRBJ1-3; size: -; D: -; V: TRBV9; DNA: TGTGCCAGCAGCGCCCCCCCCGACTCCTCTGGAAACACCATATATTTT; CDR3: CASSAPPDSSGNTIYF
J: TRBJ2-1; size: -; D: -; V: TRBV4-3; DNA: TGCGCCAGCAGCCAAGAAATGAACAGGGGGCGAGGACTAGCGGTAGATGAGCAGTTCTTC; CDR3: CASSQEMNRGRGLAVDEQFF
J: TRBJ2-1; size: -; D: -; V: TRBV19; DNA: TGTGCCAGTAAGGCTGAGGGAGGCTCCTACAATGAGCAGTTCTTC; CDR3: CASKAEGGSYNEQFF
J: TRBJ2-1; size: -; D: TRBD2; V: TRBV11-2; DNA: TGTGCCAGCAGCTTTAGCGGGGGTGCTGAGCAGTTCTTC; CDR3: CASSFSGGAEQFF
J: TRBJ2-2; size: once; D: -; V: TRBV18; DNA: TGTGCCAGCTCACCAACCGGGTTTCGGGAGCTGTTTTTT; CDR3: CASSPTGFRELFF
J: TRBJ2-7; size: -; D: TRBD2; V: TRBV6-5; DNA: TGTGCCAGCAGCATTACTAGCGGAAGCTCCTACGAGCAGTACTTC; CDR3: CASSITSGSSYEQYF
J: TRBJ2-3; size: -; D: TRBD1; V: TRBV11-2; DNA: TGTGCCAGCAGTTCGGGGACAGGGTACATAGATACGCAGTATTTT; CDR3: CASSSGTGYIDTQYF
J: TRBJ2-1; size: -; D: TRBD2; V: TRBV6-5; DNA: TGTGCCAGCAGACCGGGACTAGCGGAATACAATGAGCAGTTCTTC; CDR3: CASRPGLAEYNEQFF
J: TRBJ2-2; size: few; D: -; V: TRBV6-5; DNA: TGTGCCAGCAGCCGGTTGGTCACCGGGGAGCTGTTTTTT; CDR3: CASSRLVTGELFF
J: TRBJ2-1; size: few; D: -; V: TRBV5-1; DNA: TGCGCCAGCAGCTTGGCGAGAGGGCCGATTTACAATGAGCAGTTCTTC; CDR3: CASSLARGPIYNEQFF
J: TRBJ2-7; size: -; D: -; V: TRBV11-2; DNA: TGTGCCAGCAGCTTAGCTGCAGGGGCCCACGAGCAGTACTTC; CDR3: CASSLAAGAHEQYF
J: TRBJ1-6; size: -; D: TRBD1; V: TRBV18; DNA: TGTGCCAGCTCAGAGGACAGGGGCAATTCACCCCTCCACTTT; CDR3: CASSEDRGNSPLHF
J: TRBJ2-1; size: -; D: -; V: TRBV18; DNA: TGTGCCAGCCTTATCCAGGGTTCCTCTTACAATGAGCAGTTCTTC; CDR3: CASLIQGSSYNEQFF
J: TRBJ2-7; size: -; D: -; V: TRBV7-2; DNA: TGTGCCAGCAGCTTAGACGGGAGATCCTACGAGCAGTACTTC; CDR3: CASSLDGRSYEQYF
J: TRBJ2-1; size: -; D: -; V: TRBV29-1; DNA: TGCAGCGTTCGGGACTGGAATGAGCAGTTCTTC; CDR3: CSVRDWNEQFF
J: TRBJ2-7; size: -; D: TRBD2; V: TRBV19; DNA: TGTGCCAGTAGTCGACTAGCGGGAGACTCCTACGAGCAGTACTTC; CDR3: CASSRLAGDSYEQYF
J: TRBJ1-1; size: -; D: TRBD1; V: TRBV6-5; DNA: TGTGCCAGCAGGCGTACAGGGGAGGAGGGAGCTTTCTTT; CDR3: CASRRTGEEGAFF
J: TRBJ1-4; size: -; D: -; V: TRBV28; DNA: TGTGCCAGCAGTTTCCCCCATACTAATGAAAAACTGTTTTTT; CDR3: CASSFPHTNEKLFF
J: TRBJ2-7; size: -; D: TRBD1; V: TRBV27; DNA: TGTGCCAGCAGACGCTCCGACAGGGGCTCCTACGAGCAGTACTTC; CDR3: CASRRSDRGSYEQYF
J: TRBJ1-4; size: -; D: TRBD1; V: TRBV10-3; DNA: TGTGCCATCAGTTTGGACAGGCTCAATGAAAAACTGTTTTTT; CDR3: CAISLDRLNEKLFF
J: TRBJ2-7; size: -; D: -; V: TRBV19; DNA: TGTGCCAGTAGTATGCAGGGCCTCTCCTACGAGCAGTACTTC; CDR3: CASSMQGLSYEQYF
J: TRBJ2-7; size: -; D: -; V: TRBV4-2; DNA: TGTGCCAGCAGCCTAAGCGGTGGCGAGCAGTACTTC; CDR3: CASSLSGGEQYF